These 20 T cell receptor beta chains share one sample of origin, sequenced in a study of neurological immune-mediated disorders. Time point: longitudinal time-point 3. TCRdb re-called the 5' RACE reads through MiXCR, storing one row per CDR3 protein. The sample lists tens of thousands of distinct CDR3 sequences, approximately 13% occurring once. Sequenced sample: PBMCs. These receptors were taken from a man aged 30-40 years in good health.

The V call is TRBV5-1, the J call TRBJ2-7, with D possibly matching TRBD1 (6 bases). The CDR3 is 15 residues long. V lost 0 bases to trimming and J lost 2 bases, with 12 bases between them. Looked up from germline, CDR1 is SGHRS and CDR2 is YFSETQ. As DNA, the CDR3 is TGCGCCAGCAGCTTGGTGGTAGAGGGGGCCTACGAGCAGTACTTC. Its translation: CASSLVVEGAYEQYF.

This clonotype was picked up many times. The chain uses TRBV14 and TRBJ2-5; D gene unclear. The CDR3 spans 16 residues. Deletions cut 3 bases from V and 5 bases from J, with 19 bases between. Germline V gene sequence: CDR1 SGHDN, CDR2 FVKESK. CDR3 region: CASSQGLQGRVETQYF. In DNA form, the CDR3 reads TGTGCCAGCAGCCAGGGCCTACAAGGACGAGTGGAGACCCAGTACTTC.

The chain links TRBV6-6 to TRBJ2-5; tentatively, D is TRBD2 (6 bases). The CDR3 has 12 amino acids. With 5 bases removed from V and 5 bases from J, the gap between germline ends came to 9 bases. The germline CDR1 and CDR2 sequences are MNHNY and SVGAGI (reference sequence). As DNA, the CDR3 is TGTGCCAGCAGTGGGGAGGAGGAGACCCAGTACTTC. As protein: CASSGEEETQYF.

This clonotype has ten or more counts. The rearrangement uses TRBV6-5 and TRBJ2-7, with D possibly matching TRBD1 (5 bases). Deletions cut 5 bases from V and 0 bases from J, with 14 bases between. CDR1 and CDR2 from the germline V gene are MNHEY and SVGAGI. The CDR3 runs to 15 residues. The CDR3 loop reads CASSPELDISYEQYF. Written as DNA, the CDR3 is TGTGCCAGCAGTCCTGAGTTGGACATCTCCTACGAGCAGTACTTC.

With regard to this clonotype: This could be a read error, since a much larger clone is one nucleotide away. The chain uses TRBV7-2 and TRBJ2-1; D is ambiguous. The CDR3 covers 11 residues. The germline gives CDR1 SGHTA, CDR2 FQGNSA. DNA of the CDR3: TGTGCCAGCAAATTATGCAATGAGCGGTTCTTC. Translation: CASKLCNERFF.

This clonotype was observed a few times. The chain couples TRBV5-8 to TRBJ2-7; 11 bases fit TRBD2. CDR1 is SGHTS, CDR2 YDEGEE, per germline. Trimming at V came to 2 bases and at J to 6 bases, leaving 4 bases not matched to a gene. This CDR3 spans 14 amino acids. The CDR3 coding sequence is TGTGCCAGCAGCTTAAGTCTAGCGGGAGGCGAGCAGTACTTC. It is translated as CASSLSLAGGEQYF.

The CDR3 region is CASSTEIPRLSFSYNEQFF. For the CDR3, the DNA is TGTGCCAGCAGCACAGAAATTCCTCGGCTTTCTTTCTCCTACAATGAGCAGTTCTTC. V gene TRBV5-5 combines with J gene TRBJ2-1; D is unclear. The V end lost 4 bases, the J end lost 0 bases, and 23 bases lay between the germline ends. Germline-derived CDR1 and CDR2 are SGHKS and YYEKEE (reference sequence). This CDR3 is built from 19 residues.

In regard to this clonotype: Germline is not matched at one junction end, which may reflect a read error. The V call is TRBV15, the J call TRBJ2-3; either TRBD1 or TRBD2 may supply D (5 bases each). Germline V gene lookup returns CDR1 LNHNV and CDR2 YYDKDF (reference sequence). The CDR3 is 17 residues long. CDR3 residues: CATQPHQGAYSKDTQYF. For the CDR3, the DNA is TGTGCCACCCAGCCCCACCAGGGAGCCTATAGCAAAGATACGCAGTATTTT.

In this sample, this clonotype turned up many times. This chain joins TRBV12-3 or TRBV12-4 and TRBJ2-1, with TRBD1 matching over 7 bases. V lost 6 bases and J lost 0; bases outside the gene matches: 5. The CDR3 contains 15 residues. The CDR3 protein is CASRPGTASYNEQFF. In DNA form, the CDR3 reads TGTGCCAGCAGGCCCGGGACAGCCTCCTACAATGAGCAGTTCTTC.

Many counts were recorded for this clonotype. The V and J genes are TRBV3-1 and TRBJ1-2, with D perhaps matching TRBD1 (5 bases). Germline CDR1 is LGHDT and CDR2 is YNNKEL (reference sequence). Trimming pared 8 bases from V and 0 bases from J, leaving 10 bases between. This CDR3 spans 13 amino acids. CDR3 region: CASVGGANYGYTF. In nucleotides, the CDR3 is TGTGCCAGCGTGGGGGGAGCTAACTATGGCTACACCTTC. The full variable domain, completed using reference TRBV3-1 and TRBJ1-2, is DTAVSQTPKYLVTQMGNDKSIKCEQNLGHDTMYWYKQDSKKFLKIMFSYNNKELIINETVPNRFSPKSPDKAHLNLHINSLELGDSAVYFCASVGGANYGYTFGSGTRLTVV.

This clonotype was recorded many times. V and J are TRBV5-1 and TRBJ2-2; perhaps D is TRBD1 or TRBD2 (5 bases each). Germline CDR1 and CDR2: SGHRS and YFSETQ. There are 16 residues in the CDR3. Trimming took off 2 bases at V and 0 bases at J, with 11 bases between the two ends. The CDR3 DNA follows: TGCGCCAGCAGCTTTTTGGGGGAAGCGAACACCGGGGAGCTGTTTTTT. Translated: CASSFLGEANTGELFF.

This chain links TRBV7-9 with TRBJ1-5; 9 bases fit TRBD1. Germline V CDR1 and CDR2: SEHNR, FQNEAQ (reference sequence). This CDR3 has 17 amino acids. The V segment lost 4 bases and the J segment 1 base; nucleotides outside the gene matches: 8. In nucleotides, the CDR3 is TGTGCCAGCAGCTACACACAGGGGGCTGGAAGCAATCAGCCCCAGCATTTT. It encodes CASSYTQGAGSNQPQHF.

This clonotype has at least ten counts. CDR3 DNA: TGCAGTGCTACGGAGATTGGGGATACGCAGTATTTT. Encoded protein: CSATEIGDTQYF. The J gene is TRBJ2-3, the V gene TRBV20-1; no clear D gene. The CDR3 length is 12 residues. Trimming shortened V by 4 bases and J by 6 bases, and 11 bases separated the two germline ends. Germline V gene data show CDR1 as DFQATT and CDR2 as SNEGSKA (reference sequence).

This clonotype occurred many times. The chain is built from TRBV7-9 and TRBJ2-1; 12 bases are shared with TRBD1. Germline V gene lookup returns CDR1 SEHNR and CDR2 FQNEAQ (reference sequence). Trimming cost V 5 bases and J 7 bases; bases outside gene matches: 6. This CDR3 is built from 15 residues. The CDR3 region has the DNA TGTGCCAGCAGCCGCGGGACAGGGGGCGGGAATGAGCAGTTCTTC. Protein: CASSRGTGGGNEQFF.

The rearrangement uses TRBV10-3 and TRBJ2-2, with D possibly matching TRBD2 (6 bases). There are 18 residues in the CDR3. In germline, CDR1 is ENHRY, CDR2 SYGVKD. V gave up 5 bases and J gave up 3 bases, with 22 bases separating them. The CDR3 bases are TGTGCCATCAGTTCCGGGACTCCAAATGGGGGAGACACCGGGGAGCTGTTTTTT. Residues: CAISSGTPNGGDTGELFF.

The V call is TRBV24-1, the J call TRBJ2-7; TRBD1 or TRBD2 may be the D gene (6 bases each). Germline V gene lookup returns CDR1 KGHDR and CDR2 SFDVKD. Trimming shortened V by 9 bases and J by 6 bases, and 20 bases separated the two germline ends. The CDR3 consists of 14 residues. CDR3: CATAEGDPETEQYF. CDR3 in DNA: TGTGCCACCGCGGAGGGGGACCCGGAGACCGAGCAGTACTTC.

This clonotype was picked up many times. CDR3 protein: CASSLGLAFNEQFF. Here the CDR3 DNA reads TGTGCCAGCAGCTTAGGTCTAGCGTTTAATGAGCAGTTCTTC. The V gene is TRBV7-2, the J gene TRBJ2-1; tentative D call: TRBD2 (6 bases). This CDR3 is 14 amino acids long. CDR1 and CDR2 from the germline V gene are SGHTA and FQGNSA. V lost 1 base and J 7 bases, leaving 11 bases between the germline ends.

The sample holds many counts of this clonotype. CDR3 residues: CASSQQGAGELFF. The CDR3 DNA follows: TGTGCCAGCAGCCAACAGGGGGCCGGGGAGCTGTTTTTT. V usage is TRBV7-9 and J usage is TRBJ2-2; 8 positions agree with TRBD1. V shed 5 bases and J 6 bases; nucleotides not matched to a gene: 2. Germline lookup yields CDR1 SEHNR and CDR2 FQNEAQ (reference sequence). The CDR3 consists of 13 residues.

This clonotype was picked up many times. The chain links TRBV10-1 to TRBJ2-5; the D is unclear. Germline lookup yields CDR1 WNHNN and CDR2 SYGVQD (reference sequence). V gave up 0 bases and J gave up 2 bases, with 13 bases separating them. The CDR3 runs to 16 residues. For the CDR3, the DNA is TGCGCCAGCAGTGAGTCGGGCCATAGGGAACAAGAGACCCAGTACTTC. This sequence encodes CASSESGHREQETQYF.

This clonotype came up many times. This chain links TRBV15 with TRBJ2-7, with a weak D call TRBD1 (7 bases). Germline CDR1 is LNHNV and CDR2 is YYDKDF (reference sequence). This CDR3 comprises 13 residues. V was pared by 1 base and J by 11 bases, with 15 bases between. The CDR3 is CATSRGTGGGEYF. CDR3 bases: TGTGCCACCAGCAGAGGGACAGGCGGAGGGGAGTACTTC.